This T cell receptor (beta chain) was sequenced during a study of T cell responses to AZD1222 COVID-19 vaccine. Measured with immunoSEQ multiplex PCR; TCRdb has only the in-frame clones, and not every one. This table holds around 70,000 clones, less than 85% found once. This clone rates as large (0.1 to 1%). The antigen is unknown. Study-wide results and limits: White British people made up most donors, females outnumbered males, and clonal diversity was possibly underestimated.

The source of this sequence is an adult in good health. Specimen: peripheral blood, collected on day 0 of AZD1222 vaccination.

DNA of the CDR3: TGTGCCAGCAGAAACCCGGGACAGGGAGTAGGCTACACCTTC. Translating it yields CASRNPGQGVGYTF. The chain employs TRBV6-5 and TRBJ1-2; TRBD1 aligns across 9 bases. The length of the CDR3 is 14 residues. Germline V CDR1 and CDR2: MNHEY, SVGAGI. The J segment lost 8 bases and the V segment lost 6 bases, leaving 10 bases of the junction unmatched.